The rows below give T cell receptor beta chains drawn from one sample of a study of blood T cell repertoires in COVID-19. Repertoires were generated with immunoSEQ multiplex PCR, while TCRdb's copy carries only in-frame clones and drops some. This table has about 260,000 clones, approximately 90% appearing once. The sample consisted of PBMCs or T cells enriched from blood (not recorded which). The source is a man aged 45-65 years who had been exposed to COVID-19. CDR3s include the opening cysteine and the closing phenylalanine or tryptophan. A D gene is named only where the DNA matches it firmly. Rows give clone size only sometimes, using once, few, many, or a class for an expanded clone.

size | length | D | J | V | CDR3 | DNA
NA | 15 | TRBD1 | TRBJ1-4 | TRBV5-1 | CASSLLGQGSEKLFF | TGCGCCAGCAGTCTCTTGGGACAGGGGAGTGAAAAACTGTTTTTT
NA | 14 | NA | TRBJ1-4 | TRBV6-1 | CASSEPGGTEKLFF | TGTGCCAGCAGTGAACCCGGAGGGACGGAAAAACTGTTTTTT
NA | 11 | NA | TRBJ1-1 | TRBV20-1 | CSAPPGTEAFF | TGCAGTGCCCCACCGGGCACTGAAGCTTTCTTT
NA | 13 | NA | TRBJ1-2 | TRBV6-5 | CASSITENYGYTF | TGTGCCAGCAGTATAACAGAGAACTATGGCTACACCTTC
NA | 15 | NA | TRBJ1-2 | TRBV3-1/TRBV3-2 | CASSQERTPQEGYTF | TGTGCCAGCAGCCAAGAACGGACACCACAAGAAGGCTACACCTTC
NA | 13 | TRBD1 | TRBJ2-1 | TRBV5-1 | CASSPGQNNEQFF | TGCGCCAGCAGCCCGGGACAGAACAATGAGCAGTTCTTC
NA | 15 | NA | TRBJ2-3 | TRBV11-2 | CASSLLEGFSDTQYF | TGTGCCAGCAGCTTGTTAGAGGGATTTTCGGATACGCAGTATTTT
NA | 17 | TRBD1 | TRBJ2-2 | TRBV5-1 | CASSRETGGSGYGELFF | TGCGCCAGCAGCCGAGAAACAGGGGGCTCGGGTTACGGGGAGCTGTTTTTT
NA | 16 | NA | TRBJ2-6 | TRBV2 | CASPASPDSGANVLTF | TGTGCCAGCCCGGCTAGCCCGGATTCTGGGGCCAACGTCCTGACTTTC
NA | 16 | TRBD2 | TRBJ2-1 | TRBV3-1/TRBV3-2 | CASSRITSGRGYEQFF | TGTGCCAGCAGCCGGATCACTAGCGGGAGGGGATATGAGCAGTTCTTC
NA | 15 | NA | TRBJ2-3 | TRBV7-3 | CASSSLTVSTDTQYF | TGTGCCAGCAGCTCATTGACTGTGAGCACAGATACGCAGTATTTT
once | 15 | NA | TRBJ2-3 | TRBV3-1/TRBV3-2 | CASSQIQGSTDTQYF | TGTGCCAGCAGCCAAATTCAGGGGAGCACAGATACGCAGTATTTT
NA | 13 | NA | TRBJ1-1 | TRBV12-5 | CASGLPTNTEAFF | TGTGCTAGTGGTTTGCCTACTAACACTGAAGCTTTCTTT
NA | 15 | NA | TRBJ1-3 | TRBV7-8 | CASSLTLLAGNTIYF | TGTGCCAGCAGCCTAACCTTACTTGCCGGAAACACCATATATTTT
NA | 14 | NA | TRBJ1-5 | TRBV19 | CASSIVRGDTPQHF | TGTGCCAGTAGTATAGTCCGGGGAGATACGCCCCAGCATTTT
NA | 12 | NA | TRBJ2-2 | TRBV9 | CASTVDTGELFF | TGTGCCAGCACGGTGGACACCGGGGAGCTGTTTTTT
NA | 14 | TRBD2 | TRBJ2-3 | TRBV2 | CASSVSLAADTQYF | TGTGCCAGCAGTGTTTCGCTAGCGGCAGATACGCAGTATTTT
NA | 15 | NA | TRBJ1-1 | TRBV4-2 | CASSQGLLRNTEAFF | TGTGCCAGCAGCCAGGGACTCCTAAGGAACACTGAAGCTTTCTTT
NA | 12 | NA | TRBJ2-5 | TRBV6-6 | CASTGGQETQYF | TGTGCCAGCACCGGGGGACAAGAGACCCAGTACTTC
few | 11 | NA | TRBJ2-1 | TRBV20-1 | CSARGEREQFF | TGCAGTGCTAGAGGGGAGCGTGAGCAGTTCTTC
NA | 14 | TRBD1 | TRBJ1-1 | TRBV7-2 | CASSFAGQGTEAFF | TGTGCCAGCAGCTTTGCAGGACAGGGCACTGAAGCTTTCTTT
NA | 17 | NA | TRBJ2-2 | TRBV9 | CASSVGGQPVRSGELFF | TGTGCCAGCAGCGTAGGGGGACAACCAGTAAGATCCGGGGAGCTGTTTTTT
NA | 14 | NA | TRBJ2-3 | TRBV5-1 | CASSSQGSGDTQYF | TGCGCCAGCAGCTCGCAGGGTTCCGGAGATACGCAGTATTTT
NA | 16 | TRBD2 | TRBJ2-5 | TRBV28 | CASSLGLAGGQETQYF | TGTGCCAGCAGTTTAGGATTAGCGGGGGGTCAAGAGACCCAGTACTTC
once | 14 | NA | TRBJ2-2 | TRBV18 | CASSPPQGHGELFF | TGTGCCAGCTCACCACCGCAGGGCCACGGGGAGCTGTTTTTT
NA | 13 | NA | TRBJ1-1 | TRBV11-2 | CASRGNSAGKAFF | TGTGCCAGCAGAGGTAACAGCGCCGGGAAAGCTTTCTTT
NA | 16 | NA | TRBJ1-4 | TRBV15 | CATSRDILTTNEKLFF | TGTGCCACCAGCAGGGACATATTAACAACTAATGAAAAACTGTTTTTT
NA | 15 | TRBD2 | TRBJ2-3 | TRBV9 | CASTALAGGWDTQYF | TGTGCCAGCACCGCGCTAGCGGGAGGGTGGGATACGCAGTATTTT
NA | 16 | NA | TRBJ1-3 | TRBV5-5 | CASTRQAMNSGNTIYF | TGTGCCAGCACCCGACAGGCCATGAACTCTGGAAACACCATATATTTT
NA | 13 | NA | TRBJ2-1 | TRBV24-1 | CATSGSLYNEQFF | TGTGCCACCAGTGGTAGCCTCTACAATGAGCAGTTCTTC
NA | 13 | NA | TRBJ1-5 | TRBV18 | CASGRGGGQPQHF | TGTGCCAGCGGGCGGGGGGGAGGCCAGCCCCAGCATTTT
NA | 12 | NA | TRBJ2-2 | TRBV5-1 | CASSWSTGELFF | TGCGCCAGCAGCTGGAGCACCGGGGAGCTGTTTTTT
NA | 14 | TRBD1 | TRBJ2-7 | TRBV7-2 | CASSQGTGSYEQYF | TGTGCCAGCAGCCAAGGGACAGGCTCCTACGAGCAGTACTTC
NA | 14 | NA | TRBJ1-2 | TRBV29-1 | CSAVRGGPNYGYTF | TGCAGCGCCGTGCGAGGGGGACCTAACTATGGCTACACCTTC
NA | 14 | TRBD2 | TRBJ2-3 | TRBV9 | CASGRATHTDTQYF | TGTGCCAGCGGGAGGGCTACACACACAGATACGCAGTATTTT
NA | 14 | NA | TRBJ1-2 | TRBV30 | CAWSVLLDTSGYTF | TGTGCCTGGAGTGTACTGTTGGACACAAGTGGCTACACCTTC
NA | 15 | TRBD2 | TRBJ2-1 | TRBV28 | CASTPGGSQYNEQFF | TGTGCCAGCACCCCGGGGGGGAGTCAATACAATGAGCAGTTCTTC
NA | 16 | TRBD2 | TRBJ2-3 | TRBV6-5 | CASSYSLAGSTDTQYF | TGTGCCAGCAGTTACTCCCTAGCGGGGAGCACAGATACGCAGTATTTT
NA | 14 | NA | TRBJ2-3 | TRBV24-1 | CATSERGSSDTQYF | TGTGCCACCAGTGAAAGAGGGAGTTCGGATACGCAGTATTTT
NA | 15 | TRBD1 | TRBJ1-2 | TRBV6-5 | CASSSRWTGLEGYTF | TGTGCCAGCAGTTCGAGGTGGACAGGCCTCGAGGGCTACACCTTC
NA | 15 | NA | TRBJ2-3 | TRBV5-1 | CASSGGTLRTDTQYF | TGCGCCAGCAGCGGCGGGACCCTACGCACAGATACGCAGTATTTT
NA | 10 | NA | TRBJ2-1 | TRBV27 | CASGSGGKFF | TGTGCCAGCGGATCAGGGGGGAAGTTCTTC
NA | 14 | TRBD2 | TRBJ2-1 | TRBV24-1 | CATMTSGDYNEQFF | TGTGCCACCATGACTAGCGGGGATTACAATGAGCAGTTCTTC
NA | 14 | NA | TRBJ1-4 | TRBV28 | CASLDTATNEKLFF | TGTGCCAGCTTGGACACTGCAACTAATGAAAAACTGTTTTTT
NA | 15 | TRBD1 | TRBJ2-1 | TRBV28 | CASSLTGSSYNEQFF | TGTGCCAGCAGCCTGACAGGGAGCTCCTACAATGAGCAGTTCTTC
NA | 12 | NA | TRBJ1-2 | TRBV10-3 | CAISTDNYGYTF | TGTGCCATCAGTACAGATAACTATGGCTACACCTTC
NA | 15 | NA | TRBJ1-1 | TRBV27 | CASTPLGVKNTEAFF | TGTGCCAGCACCCCACTCGGGGTGAAGAACACTGAAGCTTTCTTT
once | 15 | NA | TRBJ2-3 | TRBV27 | CASSSEGGAWDTQYF | TGTGCCAGCAGTTCCGAGGGGGGGGCCTGGGATACGCAGTATTTT
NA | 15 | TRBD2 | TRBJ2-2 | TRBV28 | CASSILAGNTGELFF | TGTGCCAGCAGCATACTAGCGGGGAACACCGGGGAGCTGTTTTTT
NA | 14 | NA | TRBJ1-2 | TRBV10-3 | CAISESAGGYGYTF | TGTGCCATCAGTGAGTCCGCTGGAGGCTATGGCTACACCTTC
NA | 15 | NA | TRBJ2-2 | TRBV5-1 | CASSGVLRESGELFF | TGCGCCAGCTCTGGGGTCCTCCGGGAGTCCGGGGAGCTGTTTTTT
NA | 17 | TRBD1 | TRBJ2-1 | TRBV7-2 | CASSLVRGRVSPNEQFF | TGTGCCAGCAGCTTAGTAAGGGGGCGAGTATCCCCCAATGAGCAGTTCTTC
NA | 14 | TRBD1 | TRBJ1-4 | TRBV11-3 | CASSRTGVNEKLFF | TGTGCCAGCAGCCGGACAGGGGTTAATGAAAAACTGTTTTTT
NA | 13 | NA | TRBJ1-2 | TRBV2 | CASRSGKDYGYTF | TGTGCCAGCAGGTCGGGGAAGGACTATGGCTACACCTTC